These 4 T cell receptor beta chains came from one sample sequenced in a study of PD-1 blockade in classical Hodgkin lymphoma. Relapse after autologous stem cell transplantation occurred in every patient, and brentuximab vedotin exposure varied. Produced via immunoSEQ multiplex PCR; TCRdb's table is partial and in-frame only. The sample yields over 20,000 clones, 60% to 80% seen once. This material consisted of peripheral blood mononuclear cells (PBMCs), taken at baseline. The receptors derive from a human donor with classical Hodgkin lymphoma.

The chain couples TRBV4-3 to TRBJ2-2; the D call may be TRBD1 or TRBD2 (6 bases each). V shed 4 bases and J shed 10 bases, with 19 bases lying between them. Germline V gives CDR1 LGHNA, CDR2 YSLEER. The CDR3 runs 15 residues. In DNA, the CDR3 is TGCGCCAGCAGCCCGCAAGAGGGGGGTGTAGAGGAGCTGTTTTTT. This gives the protein CASSPQEGGVEELFF.

This clone was seen only a few times. The chain is built from TRBV25-1 and TRBJ1-2; tentatively, D is TRBD1 (5 bases). CDR1 and CDR2 (germline): MGHDK, SYGVNS. The CDR3 length is 13 residues. With 5 bases removed from V and 7 bases from J, the gap between germline ends came to 14 bases. Here the CDR3 reads CASSPTASSGYTF. CDR3 bases: TGTGCCAGCAGTCCGACAGCTTCGTCTGGCTACACCTTC.

This chain uses TRBV28 with TRBJ1-1, with a tentative D call TRBD1 (5 bases). Looked up from germline, CDR1 is MDHEN and CDR2 is SYDVKM. V gave up 3 bases and J gave up 2 bases, with 7 bases separating them. The CDR3 extends over 13 amino acids. The CDR3 region has the DNA TGTGCCAGCAGTTTGGACAAAAACACTGAAGCTTTCTTT. It yields the protein CASSLDKNTEAFF.

The chain carries TRBV13 and TRBJ1-6, with a tentative D call TRBD1 (6 bases). V dropped 6 bases and J dropped 8 bases, with 14 bases sitting between them. Germline-derived CDR1 and CDR2 are PRHDT and FYEKMQ (reference sequence). The CDR3 is 14 amino acids. The DNA of the CDR3 is TGTGCCAGCAGTCCATGGGGGCGGGATTCACCCCTCCACTTT. Translating it yields CASSPWGRDSPLHF.